The 19 T cell receptor beta chains in this list originate from one sample, sequenced in a study of shared clonotypes between healthy human individuals. Some clones are missing from TCRdb's copy, which holds only in-frame ones; the method was immunoSEQ multiplex PCR. The sample has about 320,000 clones, 80% to 90% seen once. The sequenced sample was memory CD8+ T cells sorted from blood. Indicated subset: CD45RO+ cells pooled with CCR7-negative TemRA cells. The receptors were gathered from a man younger than 30 in good health.

The chain has TRBV7-9 and TRBJ2-7; D is perhaps TRBD1 or TRBD2 (5 bases each). CDR1 SEHNR and CDR2 FQNEAQ come from the germline V gene (reference sequence). The CDR3 contains 13 residues. Trimming left V 6 bases short and J 4 bases short, with 13 bases between. The CDR3 nucleotides read TGTGCCAGCAGGAGGGACGAAGGGTACGAGCAGTACTTC. Translated: CASRRDEGYEQYF.

CDR3 nucleotide sequence: TGTGCCAGCAGTGAACCAGGCTTCTACGAGCAGTACTTC. Protein sequence: CASSEPGFYEQYF. The V call is TRBV25-1, the J call TRBJ2-7; no definite D call. The ends were cut back, 2 bases at V and 3 bases at J, with 8 bases in the middle. The CDR3 consists of 13 residues. CDR1 is MGHDK and CDR2 is SYGVNS in the germline V gene.

The chain uses TRBV9 and TRBJ2-7, with D perhaps matching TRBD2 (5 bases). This CDR3 region has 15 residues. CDR1 and CDR2 (germline): SGDLS, YYNGEE. V gave up 4 bases and J gave up 7 bases, with 21 bases separating them. The chain's CDR3 is CASSPVGGSRREQYF. The CDR3, as DNA: TGTGCCAGCAGCCCCGTAGGCGGGTCGCGGAGGGAGCAGTACTTC.

The chain recombines TRBV28 with TRBJ2-7, with 7 bases lining up with TRBD1. The CDR3 is 17 residues long. V shed 6 bases and J 7 bases; nucleotides not matched to a gene: 21. Per germline, CDR1 MDHEN and CDR2 SYDVKM. The chain's CDR3 is CASSHGPTGQFLWEQYF. DNA of the CDR3: TGTGCCAGCAGCCATGGCCCGACGGGACAGTTCCTCTGGGAGCAGTACTTC.

The chain couples TRBV5-1 to TRBJ2-7; D is possibly TRBD2 (6 bases). The V gene's germline CDR1 is SGHRS and CDR2 YFSETQ. The CDR3 contains 15 residues. V shed 3 bases and J shed 3 bases, with 16 bases lying between them. The chain's CDR3 is CASSSPGLTLYEQYF. The CDR3 DNA is TGCGCCAGCAGCTCCCCGGGACTCACCCTCTACGAGCAGTACTTC.

The V gene is TRBV25-1, the J gene TRBJ1-5; D possibly corresponds to TRBD1 (5 bases). The V gene's germline CDR1 is MGHDK and CDR2 SYGVNS. V lost 2 bases to trimming and J lost 2 bases, with 10 bases between them. The CDR3 has 15 amino acids. In nucleotides, the CDR3 is TGTGCCAGCAGTGAAGCAGGGAACGGCAATCAGCCCCAGCATTTT. It yields the protein CASSEAGNGNQPQHF. Complete variable domain (other parts from reference TRBV25-1 and TRBJ1-5): EADIYQTPRYLVIGTGKKITLECSQTMGHDKMYWYQQDPGMELHLIHYSYGVNSTEKGDLSSESTVSRIRTEHFPLTLESARPSHTSQYLCASSEAGNGNQPQHFGDGTRLSIL.

V and J are TRBV27 and TRBJ2-7; 8 bases are a match to TRBD1. V was pared by 5 bases and J by 3 bases, with 12 bases of the junction left unmatched. The CDR3 consists of 16 residues. From germline, CDR1 is MNHEY and CDR2 SMNVEV (reference sequence). In DNA form, the CDR3 reads TGTGCCAGCAGTCCATATCCCCTAGGACAGGGCTACGAGCAGTACTTC. This translates into CASSPYPLGQGYEQYF.

This clone was recorded once. The V gene is TRBV7-9, the J gene TRBJ2-1; D unclear. The V and J ends lost 1 base and 6 bases respectively, with 7 bases between them. The CDR3 extends over 13 amino acids. Per germline, CDR1 SEHNR and CDR2 FQNEAQ (reference sequence). The CDR3, as DNA: TGTGCCAGCAGCTTAGGCCCTGGCAATGAGCAGTTCTTC. Its protein is CASSLGPGNEQFF. The variable domain in full, completed from reference TRBV7-9 and TRBJ2-1, reads DTGVSQNPRHKITKRGQNVTFRCDPISEHNRLYWYRQTLGQGPEFLTYFQNEAQLEKSRLLSDRFSAERPKGSFSTLEIQRTEQGDSAMYLCASSLGPGNEQFFGPGTRLTVL.

The chain links TRBV13 to TRBJ2-7; D is unclear. The ends were cut back, 1 base at V and 4 bases at J, with 14 bases in the middle. Per germline, CDR1 PRHDT and CDR2 FYEKMQ (reference sequence). CDR3 size: 15 residues. CDR3 sequence (DNA): TGTGCCAGCAGCTTAGCTACTTATCGGGTTTACGAGCAGTACTTC. Its translation: CASSLATYRVYEQYF.

As to this clone: Other DNA sequences in the same sample also yield this CDR3. The chain has TRBV4-3 and TRBJ2-1; no clear D. This CDR3 has 13 amino acids. V was pared by 1 base and J by 1 base, with 2 bases between. The germline V gene has CDR1 LGHNA and CDR2 YSLEER. CDR3 coding DNA: TGCGCCAGCAGCCAAGTGTCCTACAATGAGCAGTTCTTC. This codes for CASSQVSYNEQFF.

The V gene is TRBV6-1, the J gene TRBJ1-5; D unclear. The CDR3 covers 12 residues. Germline loops: CDR1 MNHNS, CDR2 SASEGT. The ends were cut back, 6 bases at V and 9 bases at J, with 12 bases in the middle. CDR3 nucleotide sequence: TGTGCCAGCAGCTACGGGGAGGGGCCCCAGCATTTT. Its protein is CASSYGEGPQHF.

The chain combines TRBV5-1 with TRBJ2-7; 7 bases are shared with TRBD1. There are 13 residues in the CDR3. Per the germline V gene, CDR1 is SGHRS and CDR2 is YFSETQ. The V segment lost 1 base and the J segment 3 bases; nucleotides outside the gene matches: 1. As DNA, the CDR3 is TGCGCCAGCAGCTTGTGGGACAGCTACGAGCAGTACTTC. Its translation is CASSLWDSYEQYF.

The chain links TRBV29-1 to TRBJ2-1, with 10 bases aligning to TRBD1. With 5 bases clipped from V and 8 bases from J, the junction kept 9 bases outside the gene matches. This CDR3 is built from 14 residues. Germline lookup yields CDR1 SQVTM and CDR2 ANQGSEA. The CDR3 sequence is CSVPTGGFGDEQFF. The CDR3 DNA sequence: TGCAGCGTTCCGACAGGGGGCTTCGGCGATGAGCAGTTCTTC.

With regard to this clone: Other DNA variants within this sample encode the same CDR3. The rearrangement links TRBV9 to TRBJ1-1, with D maybe TRBD1 (6 bases). V dropped 4 bases and J dropped 2 bases, with 12 bases sitting between them. The CDR3 length is 14 residues. In germline, CDR1 is SGDLS, CDR2 YYNGEE. CDR3 in DNA: TGTGCCAGCAGCCCCAGGACAGTTAACACTGAAGCTTTCTTT. Translation: CASSPRTVNTEAFF.

The V and J genes are TRBV12-1 and TRBJ2-7; TRBD2, the table's D call, lacks a check against the DNA. TRBV12-1 is flagged as a pseudogene. The CDR3 runs to 16 residues. The CDR3 loop is CASSSRTSGETYEQYF. CDR3 DNA sequence: TGTGCCAGCAGCTCCCGGACTAGCGGGGAAACCTACGAGCAGTACTTC.

Points on this clone: This same CDR3 is encoded by further DNA sequences in the sample. The chain couples TRBV7-9 to TRBJ1-2; a possible D gene is TRBD1 (5 bases). Germline V lookup: CDR1 SEHNR, CDR2 FQNEAQ (reference sequence). Trimming removed 5 bases at V and 5 bases at J, with 9 bases between. This CDR3 spans 12 amino acids. CDR3 nucleotides: TGTGCCAGCAGCCTCGGGGGTTATGGCTACACCTTC. Translation gives CASSLGGYGYTF. The full variable domain, in which reference TRBV7-9 and TRBJ1-2 provide the parts outside the CDR3, is DTGVSQNPRHKITKRGQNVTFRCDPISEHNRLYWYRQTLGQGPEFLTYFQNEAQLEKSRLLSDRFSAERPKGSFSTLEIQRTEQGDSAMYLCASSLGGYGYTFGSGTRLTVV.

The chain uses TRBV7-9 and TRBJ2-5, with TRBD1 identical over 7 bases. Trimming removed 5 bases from V and 9 bases from J; junction bases left unmatched: 6. The CDR3 covers 12 residues. Germline V gene sequence: CDR1 SEHNR, CDR2 FQNEAQ (reference sequence). Here the CDR3 DNA reads TGTGCCAGCAGCCGGGACAGTGTGGCCCAGTACTTC. Its translation: CASSRDSVAQYF.

The genes are TRBV30 and TRBJ1-4; TRBD1 is a possible D gene (5 bases). This CDR3 has 12 residues. Germline CDR1 is GTSNPN and CDR2 is SVGIG (reference sequence). Trimming took off 7 bases at V and 4 bases at J, with 10 bases between the two ends. CDR3 protein: CASSGLNEKLFF. CDR3 nucleotides: TGTGCCTCCTCGGGACTTAATGAAAAACTGTTTTTT.

The chain recombines TRBV6-5 with TRBJ2-2; D ambiguous. Trimming took 7 bases from V and 7 from J, leaving 10 bases between them. Per germline, CDR1 MNHEY and CDR2 SVGAGI. The CDR3 spans 12 residues. CDR3: CASTTVGGELFF. The CDR3 DNA sequence: TGTGCCAGCACCACTGTCGGCGGGGAGCTGTTTTTT.